This T cell receptor beta chain derives from a study of cytomegalovirus exposure and HLA in healthy donors. The CDR3 loop spans 15 amino acids. Germline CDR1 SGHRS, CDR2 YFSETQ. Trimming left V 6 bases short and J 0 bases short, with 16 bases between. General study findings and limits: The authors excluded some V segments, including TRBV6-2 and TRBV6-3, as indistinguishable. Later work associated around 18,000 TCR beta sequences with HLA alleles at 0.05 false discovery rate.

This clone was recorded only once. Its antigen remains unknown. PCR employed 60 Vbeta and 13 Jbeta primers. TCRdb's table, derived via immunoSEQ multiplex PCR, lists solely in-frame clones and lacks some. The table lists under 200,000 clones, around 72% of them singletons, with 6.5% to 8.5% in the top ten. Sequencing used PBMCs. This rearrangement joins TRBV5-1 to TRBJ2-7; maybe TRBD2 (6 bases). The receptor was derived from a woman aged 40 to 49 in good health and CMV-seropositive. CDR3: CASNPSRGSSYEQYF. The CDR3 DNA reads as TGCGCCAGCAACCCTAGTCGGGGGAGCTCCTACGAGCAGTACTTC.